This is a list of T cell receptor beta chains from one sample in a study of CD4 and CD8 cells across lung adenocarcinoma regions. TCRdb re-derived calls from the PCR reads in MiXCR, one entry per CDR3 protein. The repertoire holds approximately 3,300 distinct CDR3 sequences, with around 42% as singletons. Material for sequencing was CD8+ T cells from the center of a lung tumor. The receptors here all came from a male donor with lung adenocarcinoma. The CD4 and CD8 labels of this study may be unreliable. The CDR3 runs from the conserved cysteine through the conserved F or W. The D gene is left open where the match is weak. Some rows have no size entry. The others give once, few or many, or a class for an expanded clone.

>.|TRBV6-8|TRBJ2-7|.
TGTGCCAGCAGTGCGGGGCTAGGGGGCCGGGGCCAAGAGACGCAGTACTTC
CASSAGLGGRGQETQYF
>.|TRBV6-1|TRBJ2-7|medium-sized
TGTGCCAGCAGTGAAGCGCAGGGTTTAAACTACGAGCAGTACTTC
CASSEAQGLNYEQYF
>.|TRBV6-1|TRBJ2-1|.
TGTGCCAGCAGAGACAGTAGCTCCTACAATGAGCAGTTCTTC
CASRDSSSYNEQFF
>TRBD2|TRBV6-4|TRBJ2-1|.
TGTGCCAGCAGTGACGGAGCGGGGGCTAGCACAGAGACGCAGTACTTT
CASSDGAGASTETQYF
>TRBD2|TRBV6-1|TRBJ2-1|.
TGTGCCAGCAGCGATTTTGGACTAGCGAGCAGGAGCTCCTACAATGAGCAGTTCTTC
CASSDFGLASRSSYNEQFF
>.|TRBV6-5|TRBJ1-3|.
TGTGCCAGCAGTTACTCAGGGTTACCTGGAAACACCATATATTTT
CASSYSGLPGNTIYF
>TRBD2|TRBV6-5|TRBJ2-3|few
TGTGCCAGCAGTTTCCAAGCGGGGTACACAGATACGCAGTATTTT
CASSFQAGYTDTQYF
>TRBD2|TRBV27|TRBJ2-2|.
TGTGCCAGCAGTTTATCGGGACTAGCTGACACCGGGGAGCTGTTTTTT
CASSLSGLADTGELFF
>.|TRBV6-1|TRBJ2-3|.
TGTGCCAGGGGTCTCGGGGCTGTGAACACCGGGGCGCAGTATTTT
CARGLGAVNTGAQYF
>TRBD2|TRBV6-1|TRBJ2-1|medium-sized
TGTGCCAGCAGTGACCTAGCGGGAGGATACAATGAGCAGTTCTTC
CASSDLAGGYNEQFF
>TRBD1|TRBV3-1|TRBJ2-1|.
TGTGCCAGCAGCCCCCCCGGGACAGGGGCGAATGAGCAGTTCTTC
CASSPPGTGANEQFF
>TRBD2|TRBV6-5|TRBJ2-3|hyperexpanded
TGTGCCAGCAGAAAGCTTGGACTAGCGGGAGATACGCAGTATTTT
CASRKLGLAGDTQYF
>.|TRBV14|TRBJ2-7|medium-sized
TGTGCCAGCAGCCATGGATACGAGCAGTACTTC
CASSHGYEQYF